The 3 T cell receptor beta chains in this list originate from one sample, sequenced in a study of cytomegalovirus exposure and HLA in healthy donors. Only in-frame clones appear in the TCRdb table, and some are missing; sequencing was by immunoSEQ multiplex PCR. The sample has about 200,000 clones, 87% seen once. The sample taken for sequencing was PBMCs. The source of these receptors is a woman aged 18 to 35 in good health and CMV-seropositive.

This clone was recorded a few times. V and J are TRBV25-1 and TRBJ2-6; D is ambiguous. This CDR3 region has 16 residues. V dropped 3 bases and J dropped 0 bases, with 9 bases sitting between them. Germline values: CDR1 MGHDK, CDR2 SYGVNS. The CDR3 region is CASSEDSFSGANVLTF. CDR3 in DNA: TGTGCCAGCAGTGAGGATAGCTTCTCTGGGGCCAACGTCCTGACTTTC.

This chain connects TRBV9 to TRBJ2-3, with D possibly TRBD1 on 5 matching bases. The CDR3 covers 16 residues. Germline CDR1 and CDR2: SGDLS and YYNGEE. The V and J ends lost 0 bases and 2 bases respectively, with 13 bases between them. The CDR3 protein is CASSVEGALFTDTQYF. As DNA, the CDR3 is TGTGCCAGCAGCGTAGAAGGGGCTCTTTTCACAGATACGCAGTATTTT.

The genes are TRBV28 and TRBJ1-5; 9 nucleotides align to TRBD1. V trimming: 6 bases; J trimming: 5 bases; junction bases outside the gene matches: 8. The CDR3 loop spans 15 amino acids. Germline CDR1 is MDHEN and CDR2 is SYDVKM. CDR3 loop: CASRWTGALDQPQHF. DNA for the CDR3: TGTGCCAGCAGATGGACAGGGGCTTTGGATCAGCCCCAGCATTTT.